This is a list of T cell receptor beta chains from one sample in a study of T cell repertoires in cytomegalovirus infection. Their antigens remain unidentified. TCRdb reprocessed the reads with MiXCR, giving one entry per CDR3 protein. The sample carries 60,000 to 75,000 distinct CDR3 sequences, about 27% recorded once. The specimen was CD8+ T cells from cultured PBMCs, collected from culture after CMV antigen stimulation. Receptors were obtained from a human donor in good health (CMV status not recorded). Some clones in this sample may be carry-over from other donors' samples. The CDR3 runs from the conserved cysteine through the conserved F or W. A D gene is named only where the DNA matches it firmly. Rows may omit the clone size; those that give it use once, few, many or a size class.

15	TRBV9	TRBD1	TRBJ2-7	many	TGTGCCAGCAGCGCGACGGGACAGGGGTACTACGAGCAGTACTTC	CASSATGQGYYEQYF
15	TRBV7-9	-	TRBJ2-5	-	TGTGCCAGCAGCTCCCTTAGGGTGGAGGAAGAGACCCAGTACTTC	CASSSLRVEEETQYF
15	TRBV12-3/TRBV12-4	-	TRBJ2-1	-	TGTGCCAGCAGTTTCCATGAAGATTTTGAGAATGAGCAGTTCTTC	CASSFHEDFENEQFF
16	TRBV7-9	-	TRBJ1-3	-	TGTGCCAGCAGTCATAACAGGGACGGCTCTGGAAACACCATATATTTT	CASSHNRDGSGNTIYF
15	TRBV6-1	-	TRBJ1-5	once	TGTGCCAGCAGTGAATTCTATTCGAGCAATCAGCCCCAGCATTTT	CASSEFYSSNQPQHF
14	TRBV19	-	TRBJ1-5	few	TGTGCCAGCTCTGGGAGGGGCGGCAATCAGCCCCAGCATTTT	CASSGRGGNQPQHF
14	TRBV19	-	TRBJ1-5	few	TGTGCCAGTGGGACGGGGCATAGCAATCAGCCCCAGCATTTT	CASGTGHSNQPQHF
14	TRBV7-2	TRBD1	TRBJ2-1	few	TGTGCCAGCAGCCAGGGGACAGCCCACAATGAGCAGTTCTTC	CASSQGTAHNEQFF
19	TRBV5-6	TRBD2	TRBJ2-1	-	TGTGCCAGCAGCGCGGACATCAGTTGGACTAGCGGGAAGAAAAATGAGCAGTGCTTC	CASSADISWTSGKKNEQCF
13	TRBV28	-	TRBJ2-1	few	TGTGCCAGCCTGGTCTTCGGGGGTAATGAGCAGTTCTTC	CASLVFGGNEQFF
16	TRBV2	-	TRBJ2-4	few	TGTGCCAGCAGCAGTTCTTGGGGGTCGGCCAAAAACATTCAGTACTTC	CASSSSWGSAKNIQYF
17	TRBV28	-	TRBJ2-2	-	TGTGCCAGCAGTCCTCCCGGAACCGGGACAACTGCCGGGGAGCTGTTTTTT	CASSPPGTGTTAGELFF
14	TRBV6-1	TRBD1	TRBJ2-5	many	TGTGCCAGCAGTGAGGGCAGGGGGCATGAGACCCAGTACTTC	CASSEGRGHETQYF
13	TRBV18	TRBD1	TRBJ2-7	few	TGTGCCAGCTCACCCGACAGGGGGCACGAGCAGTACTTC	CASSPDRGHEQYF
17	TRBV6-2/TRBV6-3	-	TRBJ1-6	-	TGTGCCAGCAGTCCGGGACTTCCTGAGTCCTATAATTCACCCCTCCACTTT	CASSPGLPESYNSPLHF
14	TRBV4-3	-	TRBJ1-1	-	TGCGCCAGCAGCCCCGGGAGTTTGGGCACTGAAGCTTTCTTT	CASSPGSLGTEAFF
17	TRBV19	-	TRBJ2-2	-	TGTGCCAGTAGTATAGGGTCCCGGATAACGAAGACCGGGGAGCTGTTTTTT	CASSIGSRITKTGELFF
14	TRBV20-1	TRBD1	TRBJ1-5	-	TGCAGTGCTAGAGTCGGACAGGGGCTAGAGCCCCAGCATTTT	CSARVGQGLEPQHF
15	TRBV4-1	-	TRBJ2-7	-	TGCGCCAGCAGCCAAGGGGGGCAGGGCCCCTACGAGCAGTACTTC	CASSQGGQGPYEQYF
12	TRBV27	-	TRBJ1-1	-	TGTGCCAGCAGTATGGGTCGCACTGAAGCTTTCTTT	CASSMGRTEAFF
14	TRBV10-3	TRBD1	TRBJ2-1	few	TGTGCCATCAGTGAGGGACAGGGGGTCAATGAGCAGTTCTTC	CAISEGQGVNEQFF
13	TRBV20-1	-	TRBJ1-1	many	TGCAGTGCTAGGCGGACCGGGAACACTGAAGCTTTCTTT	CSARRTGNTEAFF
15	TRBV9	-	TRBJ2-1	few	TGTGCCAGCAGCCACCGGGACAACGACTACAATGAGCAGTTCTTC	CASSHRDNDYNEQFF
16	TRBV6-1	TRBD1	TRBJ1-4	many	TGTGCCAGCAGTTCGGGACAGGGAAGGTTGTATGAAAAACTGTTTTTT	CASSSGQGRLYEKLFF
17	TRBV12-3/TRBV12-4	TRBD1	TRBJ1-4	many	TGTGCCAGCAGCCCGACCCGGGGGACAGGTGGGTTCGAAAAACTGTTTTTT	CASSPTRGTGGFEKLFF
14	TRBV5-5	TRBD1	TRBJ2-7	-	TGTGCCAGCAGCCGAAAGGACAGGGTCGACGAGCAGTACTTC	CASSRKDRVDEQYF
13	TRBV13	-	TRBJ1-6	-	TGTGCCAGCAGCTTAGGATCTAATTCACCCCTCCACTTT	CASSLGSNSPLHF